This T cell receptor beta chain comes out of a study of T cell responses to AZD1222 COVID-19 vaccine. Study findings and constraints: Spike-specific TCR breadth rose after two AZD1222 doses, and depth rose as well. Mostly white British, mostly female donors; authors suggested clonal diversity may be underestimated.

This CDR3 region has 16 residues. The germline V gene encodes CDR1 SGHTA and CDR2 FQGNSA. V shed 0 bases, J shed 5 bases, and the junction held 4 bases outside the gene matches. Generated by immunoSEQ multiplex PCR, the TCRdb table keeps only in-frame clones and is missing some. The table records 150,000 to 200,000 clones, roughly nine tenths of them present only once. Comment on this clone: Its antigen is currently unknown.

The chain couples TRBV7-2 to TRBJ2-2, with 9 bases identical to TRBD1. The TCR was taken from an adult in good health. Here the sequenced sample was peripheral blood, taken on day 0 of AZD1222 vaccination. Here the CDR3 reads CASSLADRGGTGELFF. The CDR3 DNA is TGTGCCAGCAGCTTAGCGGACAGGGGAGGGACCGGGGAGCTGTTTTTT.